One and the same sample provided the 7 T cell receptor beta chains below, sequenced in a study of blood T cell repertoires in COVID-19. The repertoire was sequenced with immunoSEQ multiplex PCR; TCRdb's copy has only in-frame clones and lacks some. Among about 130,000 clones listed, roughly 79% were seen once. The source material was peripheral blood. These receptors originate from a human donor in a cohort sampled during active COVID-19.

V and J are TRBV7-8 and TRBJ2-3; 10 nucleotides align to TRBD1. The CDR3 covers 15 residues. Germline V CDR1 and CDR2: SGHVS, FQNEAQ. V shed 5 bases, J shed 2 bases, and the junction held 4 bases outside the gene matches. This chain's CDR3 is CASSPDRGFTDTQYF. Here the CDR3 DNA reads TGTGCCAGCAGCCCGGACAGGGGGTTCACAGATACGCAGTATTTT.

This sequence joins TRBV3-1 (or the pseudogene TRBV3-2) and TRBJ1-2; D is unclear. V lost 5 bases and J 4 bases, leaving 14 bases between the germline ends. Per the germline V gene, CDR1 is LGHDT and CDR2 is YNNKEL (reference sequence). There are 14 residues in the CDR3. CDR3 amino acids: CASSGPNGLYGYTF. CDR3 DNA: TGTGCCAGCAGCGGCCCTAATGGGCTCTATGGCTACACCTTC.

V gene TRBV27 combines with J gene TRBJ2-3; 13 bases line up with TRBD2. V was pared by 5 bases and J by 5 bases, with 7 bases of the junction left unmatched. This CDR3 contains 16 residues. CDR1 and CDR2 (germline): MNHEY, SMNVEV (reference sequence). In DNA form, the CDR3 reads TGTGCCAGCAGTGGCCCGGGACTAGCGGGATTAGATACGCAGTATTTT. The encoded protein is CASSGPGLAGLDTQYF.

The chain recombines TRBV6-5 with TRBJ1-4, with a weak D call TRBD1 (6 bases). Germline CDR1 MNHEY, CDR2 SVGAGI. V was cut by 4 bases and J by 4 bases, with 16 bases left in between. The CDR3 consists of 16 residues. Here the CDR3 DNA reads TGTGCCAGCAGTTCCCAGGACAGCTCCTTTAATGAAAAACTGTTTTTT. It translates to CASSSQDSSFNEKLFF.

This chain connects TRBV12-2 to TRBJ1-3; the D call in the table, TRBD1, was not verified against the DNA. TRBV12-2 corresponds to a pseudogene. The CDR3 is 24 residues long. In DNA form, the CDR3 reads TGTGCAAGTCGCTTACCCATCCCTGCCGGGACAGGGGGCATCGGGGCCAGCTCTGGAAACACCATATATTTT. This sequence encodes CASRLPIPAGTGGIGASSGNTIYF.

This clone was counted between two and nine times. This sequence joins TRBV28 and TRBJ1-5; D is uncertain. This CDR3 contains 17 residues. Trimming pared 1 base from V and 2 bases from J, leaving 15 bases between. Germline CDR1 reads MDHEN; CDR2 reads SYDVKM. The CDR3 region is CASSLSWAGLGNQPQHF. CDR3 in DNA: TGTGCCAGCAGTTTATCGTGGGCGGGTTTAGGCAATCAGCCCCAGCATTTT.

Worth noting for this clone: Other DNA sequences from this sample encode an identical CDR3 as well. CDR3 amino acids: CASSEQGYEQYF. For the CDR3, the DNA is TGTGCCAGCAGTGAACAGGGGTACGAGCAGTACTTC. This chain uses TRBV6-1 with TRBJ2-7; the D gene is possibly TRBD1 (6 bases). This CDR3 region has 12 residues. Germline V gene lookup returns CDR1 MNHNS and CDR2 SASEGT. V lost 2 bases to trimming and J lost 4 bases, with 6 bases between them.